Shown below are 14 T cell receptor beta chains from a single sample sequenced in a study of immune evolution from preneoplasia to lung adenocarcinoma. Some clones are missing from TCRdb's copy, which holds only in-frame ones; the method was immunoSEQ multiplex PCR. The table lists roughly 9,900 clones, 88% of them singletons. Sequencing input: FFPE invasive lung adenocarcinoma tissue. All receptors come from a person between 65 and 80 years old with invasive lung adenocarcinoma. Some clones in this sample may be carry-over from other donors' samples.

The gene calls are TRBV28 and TRBJ2-7; 9 nucleotides align to TRBD1. Germline V lookup: CDR1 MDHEN, CDR2 SYDVKM. This CDR3 region has 12 residues. V dropped 5 bases and J dropped 8; count of bases not matched to a gene: 4. CDR3 sequence (DNA): TGTGCCAGCAGTCTGGGACAGGGTAAGCAGTACTTC. As protein: CASSLGQGKQYF.

The chain recombines TRBV10-3 with TRBJ2-3; no firm D call. Trimming removed 3 bases from V and 6 bases from J, with 7 bases in between. CDR3 length: 12 amino acids. CDR1 and CDR2 from the germline V gene are ENHRY and SYGVKD. In DNA, the CDR3 is TGTGCCATCAGTGATAACGCGGATACGCAGTATTTT. Its protein product is CAISDNADTQYF.

The count of this clone is one. The CDR3 region is CASSLTRTGGFEQFF. For the CDR3, the DNA is TGCGCCAGCAGCTTGACCCGGACAGGGGGCTTTGAGCAGTTCTTC. The rearrangement links TRBV5-1 to TRBJ2-1; 11 bases align to TRBD1. J was trimmed by 9 bases and V by 1 base; bases with no gene match: 6. CDR1 and CDR2 (germline): SGHRS, YFSETQ. This CDR3 spans 15 amino acids. Full variable domain (rest looked up from reference TRBV5-1 and TRBJ2-1): KAGVTQTPRYLIKTRGQQVTLSCSPISGHRSVSWYQQTPGQGLQFLFEYFSETQRNKGNFPGRFSGRQFSNSRSEMNVSTLELGDSALYLCASSLTRTGGFEQFFGPGTRLTVL.

This chain uses TRBV19 with TRBJ1-5; possibly TRBD1 for D (6 bases). Germline V CDR1 and CDR2: LNHDA, SQIVND (reference sequence). Trimming shortened V by 5 bases and J by 9 bases, and 11 bases separated the two germline ends. CDR3 size: 12 residues. The CDR3 protein is CASSQGTGPQHF. DNA of the CDR3: TGTGCCAGTAGTCAGGGGACGGGGCCCCAGCATTTT.

The chain uses TRBV11-3 and TRBJ1-1, with 8 bases that match TRBD1. The CDR3 loop spans 15 amino acids. Germline-derived CDR1 and CDR2 are SGHNT and YENEEA. V trimming: 2 bases; J trimming: 1 base; junction bases outside the gene matches: 3. The CDR3 region has the DNA TGTGCCAGCAGCTTACAGGGGGCCCCGAACACTGAAGCTTTCTTT. Its translation: CASSLQGAPNTEAFF.

The rearrangement uses TRBV19 and TRBJ1-2; D unclear. This CDR3 is built from 12 residues. Germline loops: CDR1 LNHDA, CDR2 SQIVND (reference sequence). V was trimmed by 8 bases and J by 0 bases, leaving 7 bases between them. This chain's CDR3 is CASRAANYGYTF. CDR3 in DNA: TGTGCCAGTCGGGCAGCTAACTATGGCTACACCTTC. The full variable domain, in which reference TRBV19 and TRBJ1-2 provide the parts outside the CDR3, is DGGITQSPKYLFRKEGQNVTLSCEQNLNHDAMYWYRQDPGQGLRLIYYSQIVNDFQKGDIAEGYSVSREKKESFPLTVTSAQKNPTAFYLCASRAANYGYTFGSGTRLTVV.

J is TRBJ1-2 and V is TRBV30; unclear D gene. V shed 4 bases and J shed 0 bases, with 6 bases lying between them. The CDR3 has 12 residues. Germline CDR1 is GTSNPN and CDR2 is SVGIG (reference sequence). CDR3 DNA: TGTGCCTGGACAGGATCTAACTATGGCTACACCTTC. This codes for CAWTGSNYGYTF. The whole variable domain, filled in from reference TRBV30 and TRBJ1-2, reads SQTIHQWPATLVQPVGSPLSLECTVEGTSNPNLYWYRQAAGRGLQLLFYSVGIGQISSEVPQNLSASRPQDRQFILSSKKLLLSDSGFYLCAWTGSNYGYTFGSGTRLTVV.

V gene TRBV28 combines with J gene TRBJ1-5; TRBD1 matches 7 bases. Germline V CDR1 and CDR2: MDHEN, SYDVKM. The trim removed 6 bases at V and 0 bases at J, leaving 5 bases unmatched. The CDR3 totals 15 residues. DNA of the CDR3: TGTGCCAGCAGATCCGGGACAGCTAGCAATCAGCCCCAGCATTTT. Encoded protein: CASRSGTASNQPQHF.

The chain links TRBV29-1 to TRBJ2-2, with 7 bases fitting TRBD2. V was clipped by 6 bases and J by 7 bases; unmatched bases: 11. The CDR3 contains 14 residues. Looked up from germline, CDR1 is SQVTM and CDR2 is ANQGSEA. CDR3 amino acids: CSVREGLISGELFF. The CDR3 region has the DNA TGCAGCGTCAGGGAGGGACTAATTAGCGGGGAGCTGTTTTTT.

V gene TRBV2 combines with J gene TRBJ2-5; TRBD2 might be the D (5 bases). Germline assignment: CDR1 SNHLY and CDR2 FYNNEI. The V end was cut by 3 bases, the J end by 10 bases, with 18 bases between. The CDR3 spans 14 residues. The CDR3 here is CASSDRTHGGGQYF. CDR3 sequence (DNA): TGTGCCAGCAGTGATAGGACCCATGGTGGAGGCCAGTACTTC.

The CDR3: CAWSYWDRTYGYTF. Here the CDR3 DNA reads TGTGCCTGGAGCTACTGGGACAGGACCTATGGCTACACCTTC. The chain carries TRBV30 and TRBJ1-2; 8 positions agree with TRBD1. The CDR3 length is 14 residues. Germline V lookup: CDR1 GTSNPN, CDR2 SVGIG (reference sequence). Trimming removed 3 bases from V and 4 bases from J; junction bases left unmatched: 7.

This CDR3 reads CASSLITGTAQPQHF. The CDR3 nucleotides are TGTGCCAGCAGCTTGATTACCGGGACAGCTCAGCCCCAGCATTTT. The rearrangement links TRBV5-5 to TRBJ1-5, with TRBD1 matching 7 bases. The CDR3 is 15 amino acids. V dropped 1 base and J dropped 6; count of bases not matched to a gene: 7. In germline, CDR1 is SGHKS, CDR2 YYEKEE (reference sequence).

The CDR3 protein is CASSLGGTDLAKNIQYF. CDR3 coding DNA: TGCGCCAGCAGCTTGGGAGGGACAGACCTAGCCAAAAACATTCAGTACTTC. The rearrangement joins TRBV5-1 to TRBJ2-4; 7 bases are a match to TRBD1. Germline assignment: CDR1 SGHRS and CDR2 YFSETQ. The CDR3 is 17 residues long. J lost 0 bases, V lost 0 bases, and 6 bases had no gene match.

This clone came up once. This chain uses TRBV6-6 with TRBJ2-2; the D call may be TRBD1 or TRBD2 (5 bases each). V was cut by 7 bases and J by 8 bases, with 20 bases left in between. The CDR3 is 15 amino acids. Per germline, CDR1 MNHNY and CDR2 SVGAGI (reference sequence). CDR3 DNA sequence: TGTGCCAGCATGTGGGGGTCGGGGCCCACTGGGGAGCTGTTTTTT. Its translation is CASMWGSGPTGELFF.